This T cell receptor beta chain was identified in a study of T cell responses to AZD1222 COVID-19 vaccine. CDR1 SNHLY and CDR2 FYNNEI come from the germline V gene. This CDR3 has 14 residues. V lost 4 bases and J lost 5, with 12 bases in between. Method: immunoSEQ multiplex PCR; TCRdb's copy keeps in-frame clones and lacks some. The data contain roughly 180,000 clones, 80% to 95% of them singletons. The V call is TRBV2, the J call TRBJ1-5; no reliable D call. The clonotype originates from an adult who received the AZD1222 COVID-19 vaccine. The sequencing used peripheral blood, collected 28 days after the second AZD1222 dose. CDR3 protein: CASSGDTTDQPQHF. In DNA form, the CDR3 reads TGTGCCAGCAGTGGTGACACCACCGATCAGCCCCAGCATTTT.